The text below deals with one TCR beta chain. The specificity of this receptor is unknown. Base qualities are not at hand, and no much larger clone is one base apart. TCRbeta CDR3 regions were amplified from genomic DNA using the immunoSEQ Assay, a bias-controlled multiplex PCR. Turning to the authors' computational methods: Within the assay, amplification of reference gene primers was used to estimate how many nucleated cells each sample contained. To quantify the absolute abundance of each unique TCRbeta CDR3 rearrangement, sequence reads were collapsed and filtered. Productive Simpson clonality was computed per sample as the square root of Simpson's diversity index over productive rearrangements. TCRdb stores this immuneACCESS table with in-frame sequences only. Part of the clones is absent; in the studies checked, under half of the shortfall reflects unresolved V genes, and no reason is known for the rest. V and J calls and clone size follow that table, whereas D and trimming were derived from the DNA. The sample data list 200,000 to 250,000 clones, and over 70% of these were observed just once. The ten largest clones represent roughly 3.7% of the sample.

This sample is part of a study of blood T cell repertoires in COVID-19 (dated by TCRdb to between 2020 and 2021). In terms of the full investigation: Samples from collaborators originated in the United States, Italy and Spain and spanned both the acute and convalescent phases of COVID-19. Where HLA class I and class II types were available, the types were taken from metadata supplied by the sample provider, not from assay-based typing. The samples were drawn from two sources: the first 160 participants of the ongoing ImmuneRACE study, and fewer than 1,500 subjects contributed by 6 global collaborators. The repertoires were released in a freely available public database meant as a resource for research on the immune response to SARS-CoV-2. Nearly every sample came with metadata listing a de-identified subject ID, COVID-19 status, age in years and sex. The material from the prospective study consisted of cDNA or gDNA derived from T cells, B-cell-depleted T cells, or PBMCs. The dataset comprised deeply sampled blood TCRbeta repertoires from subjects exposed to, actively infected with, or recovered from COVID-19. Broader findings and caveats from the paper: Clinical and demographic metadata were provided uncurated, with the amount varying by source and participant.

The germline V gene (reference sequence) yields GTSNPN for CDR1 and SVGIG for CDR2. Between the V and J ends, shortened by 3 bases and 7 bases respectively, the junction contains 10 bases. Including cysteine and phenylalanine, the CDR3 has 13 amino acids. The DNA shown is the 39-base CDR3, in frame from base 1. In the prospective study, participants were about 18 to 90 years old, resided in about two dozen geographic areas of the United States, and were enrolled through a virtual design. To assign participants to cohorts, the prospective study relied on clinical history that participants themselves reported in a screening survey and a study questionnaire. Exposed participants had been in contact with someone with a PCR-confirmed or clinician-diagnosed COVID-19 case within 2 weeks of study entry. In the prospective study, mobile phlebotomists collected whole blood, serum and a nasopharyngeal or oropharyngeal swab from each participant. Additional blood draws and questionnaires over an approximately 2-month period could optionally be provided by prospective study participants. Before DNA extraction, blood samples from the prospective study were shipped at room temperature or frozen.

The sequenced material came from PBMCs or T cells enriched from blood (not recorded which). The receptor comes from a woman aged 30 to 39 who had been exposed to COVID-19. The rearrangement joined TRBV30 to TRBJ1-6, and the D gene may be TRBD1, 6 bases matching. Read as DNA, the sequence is TGTGCCTGGAGGGAACAGGGAAATTCACCCCTCCACTTT. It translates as CAWREQGNSPLHF.